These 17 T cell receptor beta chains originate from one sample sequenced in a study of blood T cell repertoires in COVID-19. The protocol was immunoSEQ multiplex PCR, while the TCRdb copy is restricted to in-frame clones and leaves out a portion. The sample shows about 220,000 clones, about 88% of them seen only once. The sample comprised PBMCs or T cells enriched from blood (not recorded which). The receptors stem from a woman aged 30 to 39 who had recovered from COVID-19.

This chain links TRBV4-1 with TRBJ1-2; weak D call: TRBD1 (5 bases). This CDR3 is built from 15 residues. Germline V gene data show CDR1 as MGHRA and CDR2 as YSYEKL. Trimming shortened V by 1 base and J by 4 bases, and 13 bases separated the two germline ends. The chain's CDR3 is CASSQGRGLSYGYTF. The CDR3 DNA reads TGCGCCAGCAGCCAAGGTCGGGGGTTAAGCTATGGCTACACCTTC.

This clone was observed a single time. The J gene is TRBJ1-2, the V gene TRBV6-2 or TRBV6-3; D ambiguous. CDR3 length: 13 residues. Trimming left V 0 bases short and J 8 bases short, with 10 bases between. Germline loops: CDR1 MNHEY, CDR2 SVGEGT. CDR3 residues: CASSYSTGGGYTF. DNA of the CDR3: TGTGCCAGCAGTTACTCGACGGGAGGAGGCTACACCTTC.

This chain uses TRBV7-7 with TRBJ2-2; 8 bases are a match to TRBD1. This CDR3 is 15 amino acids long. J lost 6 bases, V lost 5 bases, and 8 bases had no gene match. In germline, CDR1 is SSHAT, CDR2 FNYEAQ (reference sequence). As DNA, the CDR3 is TGTGCCAGCAGCCCGGACAGGGTTGGTGCCGGGGAGCTGTTTTTT. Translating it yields CASSPDRVGAGELFF.

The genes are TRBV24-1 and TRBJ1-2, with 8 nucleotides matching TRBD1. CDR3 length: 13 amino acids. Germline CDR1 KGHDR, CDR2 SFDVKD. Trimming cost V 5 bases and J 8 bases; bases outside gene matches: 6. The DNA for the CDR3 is TGTGCCACCAGTGGTGGACAGGGAGGCGGCTACACCTTC. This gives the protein CATSGGQGGGYTF.

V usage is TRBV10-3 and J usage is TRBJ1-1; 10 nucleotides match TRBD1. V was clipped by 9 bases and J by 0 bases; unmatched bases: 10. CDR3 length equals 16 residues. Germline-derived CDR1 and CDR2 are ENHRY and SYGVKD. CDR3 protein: CAMTRTGGIMNTEAFF. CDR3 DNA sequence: TGTGCCATGACCAGGACAGGGGGGATCATGAACACTGAAGCTTTCTTT.

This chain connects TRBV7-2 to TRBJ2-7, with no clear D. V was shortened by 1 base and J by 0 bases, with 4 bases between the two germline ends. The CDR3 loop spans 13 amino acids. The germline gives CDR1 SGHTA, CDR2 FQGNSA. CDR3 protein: CASSLGHSYEQYF. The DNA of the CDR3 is TGTGCCAGCAGCTTAGGACACTCCTACGAGCAGTACTTC. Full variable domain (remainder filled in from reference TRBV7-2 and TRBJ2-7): GAGVSQSPSNKVTEKGKDVELRCDPISGHTALYWYRQSLGQGLEFLIYFQGNSAPDKSGLPSDRFSAERTGGSVSTLTIQRTQQEDSAVYLCASSLGHSYEQYFGPGTRLTVT.

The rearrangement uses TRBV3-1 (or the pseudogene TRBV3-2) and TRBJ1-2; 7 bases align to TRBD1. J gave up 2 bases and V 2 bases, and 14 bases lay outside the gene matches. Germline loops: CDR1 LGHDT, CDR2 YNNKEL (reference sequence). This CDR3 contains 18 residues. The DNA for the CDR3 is TGTGCCAGCAGCCAATGGGGAGAAGGGGGCGATTTCAACTATGGCTACACCTTC. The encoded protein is CASSQWGEGGDFNYGYTF.

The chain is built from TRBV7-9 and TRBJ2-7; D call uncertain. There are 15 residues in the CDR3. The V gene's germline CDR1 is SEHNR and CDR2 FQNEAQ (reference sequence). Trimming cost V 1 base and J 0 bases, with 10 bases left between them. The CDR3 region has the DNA TGTGCCAGCAGCTTAGAGGCAGGATACTCCTACGAGCAGTACTTC. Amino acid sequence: CASSLEAGYSYEQYF.

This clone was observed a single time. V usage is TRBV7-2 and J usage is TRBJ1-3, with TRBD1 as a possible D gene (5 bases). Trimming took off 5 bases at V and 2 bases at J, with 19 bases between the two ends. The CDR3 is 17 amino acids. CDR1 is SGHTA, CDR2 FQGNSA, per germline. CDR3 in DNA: TGTGCCAGCAGCGACAGATACCCAGGAGAAGCTGGAAACACCATATATTTT. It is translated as CASSDRYPGEAGNTIYF.

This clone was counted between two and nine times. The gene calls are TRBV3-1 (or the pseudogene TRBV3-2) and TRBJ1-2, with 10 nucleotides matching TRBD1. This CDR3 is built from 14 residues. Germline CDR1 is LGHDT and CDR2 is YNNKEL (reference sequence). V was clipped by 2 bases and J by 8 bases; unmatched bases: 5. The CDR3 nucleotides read TGTGCCAGCAGCCAACCGGGACAGGGGAGAGGCTACACCTTC. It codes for CASSQPGQGRGYTF.

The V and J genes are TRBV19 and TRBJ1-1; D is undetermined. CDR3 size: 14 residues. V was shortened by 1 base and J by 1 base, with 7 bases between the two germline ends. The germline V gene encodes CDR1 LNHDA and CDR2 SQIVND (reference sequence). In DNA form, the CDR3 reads TGTGCCAGTAGTATAGGAGGGTGGAACACTGAAGCTTTCTTT. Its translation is CASSIGGWNTEAFF.

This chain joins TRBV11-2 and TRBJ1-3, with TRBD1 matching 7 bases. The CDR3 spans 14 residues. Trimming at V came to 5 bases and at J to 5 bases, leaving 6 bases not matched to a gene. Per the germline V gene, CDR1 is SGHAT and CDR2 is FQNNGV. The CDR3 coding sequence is TGTGCCAGCAGCCCCTGGACAGGAAGAAACACCATATATTTT. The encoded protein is CASSPWTGRNTIYF.

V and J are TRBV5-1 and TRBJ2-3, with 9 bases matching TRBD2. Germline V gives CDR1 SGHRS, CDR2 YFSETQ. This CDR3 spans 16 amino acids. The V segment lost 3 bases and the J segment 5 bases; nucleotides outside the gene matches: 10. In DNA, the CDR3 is TGCGCCAGCAGCTCCTTAGCGGGGGAGAAGGGAGATACGCAGTATTTT. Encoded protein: CASSSLAGEKGDTQYF.

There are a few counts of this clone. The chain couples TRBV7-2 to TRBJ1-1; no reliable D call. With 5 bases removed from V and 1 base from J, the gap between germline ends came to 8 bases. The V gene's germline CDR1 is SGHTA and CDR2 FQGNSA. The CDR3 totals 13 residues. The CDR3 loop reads CASSGNRNTEAFF. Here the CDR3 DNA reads TGTGCCAGCAGCGGAAACAGGAACACTGAAGCTTTCTTT. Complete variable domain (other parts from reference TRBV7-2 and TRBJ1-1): GAGVSQSPSNKVTEKGKDVELRCDPISGHTALYWYRQSLGQGLEFLIYFQGNSAPDKSGLPSDRFSAERTGGSVSTLTIQRTQQEDSAVYLCASSGNRNTEAFFGQGTRLTVV.

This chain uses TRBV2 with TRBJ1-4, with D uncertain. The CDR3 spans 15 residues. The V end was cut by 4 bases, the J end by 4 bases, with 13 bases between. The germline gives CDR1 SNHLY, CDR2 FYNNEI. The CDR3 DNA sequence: TGTGCCAGCAGTGTAAACAGTGACATTAATGAAAAACTGTTTTTT. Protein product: CASSVNSDINEKLFF.

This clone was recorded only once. CDR3 region: CASSPLRGRTTNEKLFF. CDR3 DNA sequence: TGTGCCAGCAGCCCGCTCAGGGGTCGAACAACTAATGAAAAACTGTTTTTT. V is TRBV7-2 and J is TRBJ1-4; tentative D call: TRBD1 (6 bases). The V gene's germline CDR1 is SGHTA and CDR2 FQGNSA. Between the trimmed V and J ends, which lost 5 bases and 0 bases, there was a span of 16 bases. The CDR3 is 17 amino acids.

CDR3 sequence (DNA): TGTGCCAGCAGTTCTACAGGGGGCTGGGGTGAAGCTTTCTTT. Protein: CASSSTGGWGEAFF. J is TRBJ1-1 and V is TRBV27; 9 bases align to TRBD1. Germline V gene data show CDR1 as MNHEY and CDR2 as SMNVEV (reference sequence). V was pared by 4 bases and J by 7 bases, with 7 bases of the junction left unmatched. The CDR3 is 14 residues long.